This T cell receptor (beta chain) was documented in a study of a mutant IDH1 vaccine in newly diagnosed glioma. Study summary: Standard pretreatment was either radiotherapy, temozolomide, or, for most, radiochemotherapy with temozolomide.

General study results and limits: Pseudoprogression appeared independent of alterations in top peripheral clonotypes. There were vaccine-induced immune responses in more than 85% of the patients.

The CDR3 is made up of 15 amino acids. The V gene lost 0 bases and the J gene lost 1 base, with 8 bases spanning the gap. Germline assignment: CDR1 SGHDT and CDR2 YYEEEE. Noted time point: baseline, week 1 (first vaccination visit). Sample treatment: pre-vaccination baseline after standard-of-care therapy. Newly diagnosed WHO grade 3 or 4 IDH1-mutant, ATRX-lost astrocytomas were identified in the donors. The method was immunoSEQ multiplex PCR; TCRdb's version includes in-frame clones alone and lacks a portion of them. The repertoire has roughly 70,000 clones, around 85% of them found once; the top ten carry over 2.5%. This clone was detected once. Its antigen remains unknown.

The clonotype was recovered from a man aged 30 to 45 with glioma. Source: PBMCs, taken from a glioma patient treated with radiotherapy, temozolomide or both. The chain employs TRBV5-6 and TRBJ1-3; possible D gene TRBD1, 5 bases. The CDR3 DNA sequence: TGTGCCAGCAGCTTGGTAGACAGATCTGGAAACACCATATATTTT. It is translated as CASSLVDRSGNTIYF.